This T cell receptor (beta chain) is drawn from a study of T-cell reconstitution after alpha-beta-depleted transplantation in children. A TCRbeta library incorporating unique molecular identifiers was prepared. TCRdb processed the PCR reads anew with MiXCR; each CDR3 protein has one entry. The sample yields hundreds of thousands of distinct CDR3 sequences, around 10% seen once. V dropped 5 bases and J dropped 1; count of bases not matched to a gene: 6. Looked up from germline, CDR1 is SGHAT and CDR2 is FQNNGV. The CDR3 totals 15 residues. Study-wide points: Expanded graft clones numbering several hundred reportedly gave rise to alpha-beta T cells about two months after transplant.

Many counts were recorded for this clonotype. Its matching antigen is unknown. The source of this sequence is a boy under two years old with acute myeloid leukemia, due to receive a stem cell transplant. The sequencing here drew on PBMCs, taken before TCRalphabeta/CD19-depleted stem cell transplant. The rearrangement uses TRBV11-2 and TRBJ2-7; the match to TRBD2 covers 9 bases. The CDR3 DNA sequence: TGTGCCAGCAGCCACCTAGCGGGGACATCCTACGAGCAGTACTTC. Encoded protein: CASSHLAGTSYEQYF.